This TCR beta chain was sequenced in a study of T cells in Graves' hyperthyroidism and ophthalmopathy. The TCR beta CDR3 regions underwent amplification using RNA transcripts as the source. RT-PCR in the first round (using the HTBI primer set) targeted the TCR CDR3. Each CDR3 protein gets one entry after TCRdb re-called the multiplex PCR reads with MiXCR. Of roughly 520,000 distinct CDR3 sequences in the sample, approximately 25% were seen once. Germline CDR1 and CDR2: LNHDA and SQIVND (reference sequence). V was clipped by 7 bases and J by 0 bases, with 15 bases between them. This CDR3 region has 15 residues. This clonotype has only a few counts.

The receptor comes from a woman in her 30s with Graves' ophthalmopathy. Material for sequencing was blood. The chain links TRBV19 to TRBJ1-1; no clear D. The CDR3 DNA reads TGTGCCAGTAAGGGCCAGGCGTGGGTGAACACTGAAGCTTTCTTT. It translates to CASKGQAWVNTEAFF.